This TCR beta chain was identified during a study of regulatory and conventional T cells in RAG deficiency (TCRdb year 2017). Regarding the study in general: High-throughput TCR beta sequencing was used to compare the diversity and composition of the Treg, conventional CD4+ and CD8+ T cell repertoires of RAG-deficient patients with those of healthy controls. Broad study findings and their caveats: Some T-cell subset analyses were not done for some subjects. Shorter CDR3 lengths were found in all patient T-cell subsets, and >75% Treg-Tconv repertoire overlap at nucleotide and amino acid level was observed in Omenn syndrome patients. Compared with controls, Omenn syndrome and CID/AS patients had approximately 99-fold fewer unique TCR beta sequences in Treg cells, whereas the reduction in the other subsets was about 10-fold. Compared with control T-cell subpopulations, RAG-deficient patients had much lower Shannon entropy and higher Simpson indices. Rather than being bona fide Treg cells, the sorted CD25-high CD127-low cells in Omenn syndrome patients may represent peripherally activated cells.

In regard to this clone: The specificity of this receptor is unknown. No base-level quality is on record; no much larger clone is a single base apart.

The library came from the immunoSEQ multiplex PCR assay. Genomic DNA from the sorted T-cell subsets was used to amplify and sequence rearranged TCR beta chain products. The published analysis was carried out like this. Repertoire diversity of productive TCR beta rearrangements was quantified using Shannon entropy and Simpson indices. To assess clonal expansion, the frequencies of the 100 most abundant productive TCR beta clonotypes were added up as a share of total reads. The TRB repertoires were scored with a self-reactivity index that is based on amino acid usage at CDR3beta positions 6 and 7. Two-way ANOVA was applied to the repertoire analyses, whereas Student t or Mann-Whitney tests were applied to the flow cytometric analyses. Imported from immuneACCESS, the table was reduced by TCRdb to in-frame sequences with V and J called. These copies leave out some clones; in studies compared against another copy, an unresolved V gene accounts for under half, and the cause of the remainder is not known. V and J calls and clone size are as listed in that table; D and trimming were resolved from the DNA. This sample is represented by some 30,000 clones; roughly 96% of them were singletons. The leading ten clones occupy roughly 0.32% of the sample.

Before genomic DNA was extracted, conventional CD4+ T cells were isolated from blood as CD25-low CD127-high cells. Eight or nine healthy control donors served as the comparison group for repertoire analyses. These same data were also listed under a study on regulatory T cells. The second study also describes: In the multiplex PCR, 52 forward TRBV primers and 13 reverse TRBJ primers were used, and assay-based and computational corrections were applied for amplification bias. Repertoires from patients had restricted unique TRB V-J pairs and skewed V and J gene usage, with the strongest effect in regulatory T cells. The study compared T-cell receptor beta repertoires of sorted regulatory, conventional CD4+ and CD8+ T cells in CD3G-deficient patients with those in healthy controls. Ficoll density separation was used to isolate peripheral blood mononuclear cells. Rearranged TRB loci were amplified from genomic DNA by multiplex PCR within the immunoSEQ assay. Sequencing of the TRB amplicons was done on an Illumina HiSeq platform. Custom algorithms error-filtered the raw sequences and aligned the raw sequences to reference gene sequences, after which the immunoSEQ online tools were used for analysis. The frequencies of productive and nonproductive TRB rearrangements were evaluated among unique sequences as well as among total sequences. For group comparisons, t tests, Mann-Whitney tests or two-way ANOVA were performed in Prism software.

What was sequenced was CD25- CD4+ T cells sorted from blood. The receptor's source is a human donor in good health.

The DNA reads TGTGCCAGCAGCCCCTCCGCTGGGAGAGACACTGAAGCTTTCTTT. Translated, it reads CASSPSAGRDTEAFF. This receptor chain uses TRBV7-8 and TRBJ1-1, with the D segment identity uncertain. The germline V gene provides CDR1 SGHVS and CDR2 FQNEAQ. V is pared back by 5 bases and J by 3 bases, with 16 bases lying between the germline termini. The cysteine opens and the phenylalanine closes a CDR3 of 15 amino acids. Solely the CDR3 DNA is kept, with 45 bases framed from the first base.